This entry is about one TCR beta chain. Time point of the sample: pre-sensitization, week 0. Treatment defined: therapeutic diphenylcyclopropenone sensitization with weekly scalp DPC. The sample comes from a study of human T cells and chemical hapten exposure. Study details: 0.01% DPC was applied to the upper back in patch tests, which were read at 6 days. How much TCR each sample yielded varied, mostly because pooled library volumes differed slightly.

TCRdb fed the RACE reads into MiXCR, producing one record per CDR3 protein. The sample has fewer than 200,000 distinct CDR3 sequences; approximately 31% are singletons. Trimming took off 1 base at V and 0 bases at J, with 8 bases between the two ends. The V gene's germline CDR1 is DFQATT and CDR2 SNEGSKA (reference sequence). The CDR3 totals 14 residues. The material was whole blood, obtained in connection with sensitization to the hapten diphenylcyclopropenone (DPC). This chain uses TRBV20-1 with TRBJ2-3; D might be TRBD2 (5 bases). The source is a woman in her twenties or thirties with alopecia areata. Some clones in this sample may be carry-over from other donors' samples. This CDR3 reads CSARVPGSTDTQYF. The CDR3 nucleotides read TGCAGTGCTAGAGTGCCGGGGAGCACAGATACGCAGTATTTT.